These 23 T cell receptor beta chains share one sample of origin, sequenced in a study of radiotherapy plus CTLA-4 blockade in lung cancer. The table came from immunoSEQ multiplex PCR; TCRdb's copy has only in-frame clones and leaves some out. The sample yields around 100,000 clones, more than 65% seen once. Sequenced material: peripheral blood, taken from a patient treated with radiotherapy plus ipilimumab. The receptors were sampled from a human donor with non-small cell lung cancer that progressed on radiotherapy plus ipilimumab. Some clones in this sample may be carry-over from other donors' samples.

A few counts support this clone. The CDR3 protein is CASSWSVQGNTEAFF. The DNA for the CDR3 is TGTGCCAGCAGTTGGAGTGTGCAGGGGAACACTGAAGCTTTCTTT. The chain employs TRBV6-5 and TRBJ1-1, with D perhaps TRBD1 (5 bases). Deletions cut 4 bases from V and 1 base from J, with 13 bases between. Germline V gives CDR1 MNHEY, CDR2 SVGAGI. The CDR3 covers 15 residues.

This sequence joins TRBV5-1 and TRBJ2-3; maybe TRBD1 (5 bases). Deletions cut 0 bases from V and 11 bases from J, with 13 bases between. This CDR3 has 13 residues. In germline, CDR1 is SGHRS, CDR2 YFSETQ. The CDR3 is CASSLGTPSEQYF. CDR3 bases: TGCGCCAGCAGCTTGGGGACACCCTCAGAGCAGTATTTT.

The chain joins TRBV5-5 to TRBJ1-2; possible D gene TRBD1, 6 bases. V shed 4 bases and J shed 2 bases, with 12 bases lying between them. The CDR3 is 14 amino acids. Looked up from germline, CDR1 is SGHKS and CDR2 is YYEKEE (reference sequence). The CDR3 bases are TGTGCCAGCAGCCAAGGAGGGGGGAACTATGGCTACACCTTC. Amino acid sequence: CASSQGGGNYGYTF. Full variable domain (missing parts from reference TRBV5-5 and TRBJ1-2): DAGVTQSPTHLIKTRGQQVTLRCSPISGHKSVSWYQQVLGQGPQFIFQYYEKEERGRGNFPDRFSARQFPNYSSELNVNALLLGDSALYLCASSQGGGNYGYTFGSGTRLTVV.

The rearrangement joins TRBV6-1 to TRBJ1-5; D is possibly TRBD1 (5 bases). V lost 11 bases to trimming and J lost 6 bases, with 17 bases between them. Germline CDR1 MNHNS, CDR2 SASEGT. The CDR3 covers 13 residues. The CDR3 spells CAGSGGYGQPQHF. CDR3 DNA sequence: TGTGCCGGGTCCGGGGGATACGGTCAGCCCCAGCATTTT.

In DNA form, the CDR3 reads TGTGCCAGCAGCTTGGGACTAGCGAACACCGGGGAGCTGTTTTTT. It translates to CASSLGLANTGELFF. The chain joins TRBV7-3 to TRBJ2-2; the match to TRBD2 covers 8 bases. Germline V lookup: CDR1 SGHTA, CDR2 FQGTGA. The CDR3 sequence is 15 residues long. V was clipped by 3 bases and J by 0 bases; unmatched bases: 0.

V and J are TRBV7-3 and TRBJ2-3, with 13 bases fitting TRBD2. The CDR3 sequence is 16 residues long. Germline CDR1 is SGHTA and CDR2 is FQGTGA. The V gene end was trimmed by 5 bases and the J gene end by 1 base; junction bases not matched to a gene: 3. The CDR3 loop is CASSHGTSGGTDTQYF. In nucleotides, the CDR3 is TGTGCCAGCAGCCACGGGACTAGCGGGGGCACAGATACGCAGTATTTT.

The rearrangement links TRBV9 to TRBJ2-3, with 15 nucleotides matching TRBD2. This CDR3 is built from 17 residues. Germline assignment: CDR1 SGDLS and CDR2 YYNGEE. The junction had 6 bases not matched to a gene; V was cut back by 4 bases and J by 3 bases. DNA of the CDR3: TGTGCCAGCAGCCTCGGGACTAGCGGGGGGTATACAGATACGCAGTATTTT. This translates into CASSLGTSGGYTDTQYF. The variable domain in full, with the rest retrieved from reference TRBV9 and TRBJ2-3, is DSGVTQTPKHLITATGQRVTLRCSPRSGDLSVYWYQQSLDQGLQFLIQYYNGEERAKGNILERFSAQQFPDLHSELNLSSLELGDSALYFCASSLGTSGGYTDTQYFGPGTRLTVL.

The chain couples TRBV11-1 to TRBJ1-6; D unclear. The CDR3 is 14 residues long. V dropped 2 bases and J dropped 9 bases, with 11 bases sitting between them. The germline gives CDR1 SGHAT, CDR2 FQDESV (reference sequence). The CDR3 spells CASSLTRVGSPLHF. The CDR3 DNA sequence: TGTGCCAGCAGCTTAACGCGAGTCGGTTCACCCCTCCACTTT.

For this clone: Compared with germline, one end of the junction differs, possibly owing to a read error. The chain links TRBV19 to TRBJ2-7, with 10 bases matching TRBD1. The germline gives CDR1 LNHDA, CDR2 SQIVND (reference sequence). This CDR3 has 13 amino acids. The CDR3 nucleotides read TGTGCCAGTACCTCGACAGGGGGCGCCGAGCAGCACTTC. Its translation: CASTSTGGAEQHF.

The chain links TRBV11-2 to TRBJ1-1; TRBD1 aligns across 11 bases. Germline-derived CDR1 and CDR2 are SGHAT and FQNNGV. V shed 2 bases and J 1 base; nucleotides not matched to a gene: 9. The CDR3 contains 18 residues. CDR3 coding DNA: TGTGCCAGCAGCTTATCGTGGACAGGGGGCAGGGGGAACACTGAAGCTTTCTTT. As protein: CASSLSWTGGRGNTEAFF.

This clone was detected only once. V is TRBV14 and J is TRBJ2-1; TRBD1 agrees at 8 bases. J gave up 3 bases and V 3 bases, and 10 bases lay outside the gene matches. Per germline, CDR1 SGHDN and CDR2 FVKESK. There are 17 residues in the CDR3. CDR3 nucleotides: TGTGCCAGCAGCCAGAGGACAGGGAGAGGGTTCTACAATGAGCAGTTCTTC. Translation gives CASSQRTGRGFYNEQFF.

The chain recombines TRBV21-1 with TRBJ2-7; TRBD1 is the table's D call and was not checked against the DNA. TRBV21-1 is noted as a pseudogene. The CDR3 contains 20 residues. CDR3 region: CASSIKGNLGHRFKFYEQYF. In DNA, the CDR3 is TGTGCCAGCAGTATCAAAGGTAACTTGGGTCACAGGTTCAAATTTTACGAGCAGTACTTC.

Comment on this clone: The conserved final phenylalanine or tryptophan is absent from the CDR3, which likely points to a read error. V gene TRBV18 combines with J gene TRBJ2-7; D may be TRBD2 (5 bases). V lost 4 bases, J lost 2 bases, and 15 bases lay in between. The CDR3 is 15 amino acids. The V gene's germline CDR1 is KGHSH and CDR2 LQKENI. The CDR3 loop reads CASSLGNGVTYEQYL. In DNA form, the CDR3 reads TGTGCCAGCTCACTAGGAAACGGGGTAACCTACGAGCAGTACCTC.

The chain links TRBV6-1 to TRBJ1-5, with D hard to call. Germline loops: CDR1 MNHNS, CDR2 SASEGT. Trimming removed 5 bases at V and 7 bases at J, with 12 bases between. The CDR3 runs 13 residues. CDR3 region: CASSLSPAQPQHF. The DNA of the CDR3 is TGTGCCAGCAGTTTGAGTCCCGCACAGCCCCAGCATTTT.

The chain carries TRBV6-1 and TRBJ1-4, with a tentative D call TRBD1 (5 bases). The length of the CDR3 is 17 residues. Germline assignment: CDR1 MNHNS and CDR2 SASEGT. Trimming removed 5 bases at V and 7 bases at J, with 23 bases between. CDR3 region: CASSKGTPAVGSEKLFF. DNA of the CDR3: TGTGCCAGCAGTAAAGGGACTCCAGCCGTGGGGAGTGAAAAACTGTTTTTT.

On this clone itself: The sample contains more than one DNA sequence encoding this CDR3. This chain uses TRBV29-1 with TRBJ1-1, with TRBD1 identical over 7 bases. The germline gives CDR1 SQVTM, CDR2 ANQGSEA. The CDR3 has 13 amino acids. The junction had 6 bases not matched to a gene; V was cut back by 7 bases and J by 1 base. The DNA for the CDR3 is TGCAGCGCCGACAGGGATCAGAACACTGAAGCTTTCTTT. This translates into CSADRDQNTEAFF. Full variable domain (remainder filled in from reference TRBV29-1 and TRBJ1-1): SAVISQKPSRDICQRGTSLTIQCQVDSQVTMMFWYRQQPGQSLTLIATANQGSEATYESGFVIDKFPISRPNLTFSTLTVSNMSPEDSSIYLCSADRDQNTEAFFGQGTRLTVV.

Concerning this clone: In the same sample, other DNA sequences code for this CDR3. The chain uses TRBV30 and TRBJ1-1; a possible D gene is TRBD1 (6 bases). The CDR3 has 13 residues. Germline V gene data show CDR1 as GTSNPN and CDR2 as SVGIG (reference sequence). Trimming removed 0 bases from V and 1 base from J, with 6 bases in between. CDR3 residues: CAWSVQGNTEAFF. As DNA, the CDR3 is TGTGCCTGGAGTGTACAGGGGAACACTGAAGCTTTCTTT.

The V call is TRBV7-9, the J call TRBJ2-5; maybe TRBD1 (5 bases). Germline V gives CDR1 SEHNR, CDR2 FQNEAQ (reference sequence). The V gene lost 5 bases and the J gene lost 5 bases, with 18 bases spanning the gap. This CDR3 contains 15 residues. CDR3 amino acids: CASSQIQDPRETQYF. CDR3 sequence (DNA): TGTGCCAGCAGCCAGATACAGGACCCCCGCGAGACCCAGTACTTC.

Only a few counts were recorded for this clone. The rearrangement links TRBV5-1 to TRBJ2-7; D gene ambiguous. Per germline, CDR1 SGHRS and CDR2 YFSETQ. Trimming removed 0 bases at V and 3 bases at J, with 7 bases between. The CDR3 has 13 amino acids. DNA of the CDR3: TGCGCCAGCAGCTTGGCCAATGGCTACGAGCAGTACTTC. Its protein is CASSLANGYEQYF.

This chain connects TRBV6-1 to TRBJ1-5, with D unclear. Trimming left V 8 bases short and J 3 bases short, with 14 bases between. CDR3 length: 14 amino acids. Looked up from germline, CDR1 is MNHNS and CDR2 is SASEGT. The CDR3 is CASVEVGINQPQHF. The CDR3 DNA is TGTGCCAGCGTGGAGGTGGGGATCAATCAGCCCCAGCATTTT.

The chain carries TRBV29-1 and TRBJ2-5; TRBD2 matches at 11 bases. Losses at the gene ends were 6 bases for V and 2 bases for J; bases not matched to a gene: 5. Looked up from germline, CDR1 is SQVTM and CDR2 is ANQGSEA. The CDR3 contains 14 residues. CDR3: CSVAGTSGQETQYF. The CDR3 region has the DNA TGCAGCGTCGCCGGGACTAGCGGTCAAGAGACCCAGTACTTC. Filled out from reference TRBV29-1 and TRBJ2-5, the complete variable domain reads SAVISQKPSRDICQRGTSLTIQCQVDSQVTMMFWYRQQPGQSLTLIATANQGSEATYESGFVIDKFPISRPNLTFSTLTVSNMSPEDSSIYLCSVAGTSGQETQYFGPGTRLLVL.

This sequence joins TRBV4-3 and TRBJ1-4, with D tentatively TRBD1 (5 bases). The length of the CDR3 is 17 residues. Germline CDR1 and CDR2: LGHNA and YSLEER. Trimming removed 2 bases at V and 8 bases at J, with 21 bases between. Here the CDR3 DNA reads TGCGCCAGCAGCCAAAAGGAAGGTGGCAGGGCCTACGAAAAACTGTTTTTT. Encoded protein: CASSQKEGGRAYEKLFF.

The chain joins TRBV28 to TRBJ2-2, with D possibly matching TRBD2 (7 bases). The CDR3 extends over 15 amino acids. The ends were cut back, 6 bases at V and 2 bases at J, with 13 bases in the middle. Germline V gene lookup returns CDR1 MDHEN and CDR2 SYDVKM. CDR3 DNA: TGTGCCAGCAGGGGGGGGACAACTAACACCGGGGAGCTGTTTTTT. Its protein product is CASRGGTTNTGELFF.